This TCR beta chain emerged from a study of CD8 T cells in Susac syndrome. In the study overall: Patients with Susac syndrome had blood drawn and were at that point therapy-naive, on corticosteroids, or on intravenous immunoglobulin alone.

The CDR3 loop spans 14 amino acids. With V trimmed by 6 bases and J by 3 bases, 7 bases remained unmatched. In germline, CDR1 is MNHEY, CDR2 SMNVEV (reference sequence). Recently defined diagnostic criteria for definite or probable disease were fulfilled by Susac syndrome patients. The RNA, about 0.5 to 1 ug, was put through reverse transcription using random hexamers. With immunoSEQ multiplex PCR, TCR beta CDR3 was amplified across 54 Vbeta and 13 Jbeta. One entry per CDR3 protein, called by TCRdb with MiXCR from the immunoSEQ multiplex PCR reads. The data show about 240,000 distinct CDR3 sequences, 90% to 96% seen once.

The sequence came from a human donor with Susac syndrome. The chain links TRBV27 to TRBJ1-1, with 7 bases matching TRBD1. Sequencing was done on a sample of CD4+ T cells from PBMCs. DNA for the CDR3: TGTGCCAGCAGCCTACAGGGGTGGTACACTGAAGCTTTCTTT. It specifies CASSLQGWYTEAFF.